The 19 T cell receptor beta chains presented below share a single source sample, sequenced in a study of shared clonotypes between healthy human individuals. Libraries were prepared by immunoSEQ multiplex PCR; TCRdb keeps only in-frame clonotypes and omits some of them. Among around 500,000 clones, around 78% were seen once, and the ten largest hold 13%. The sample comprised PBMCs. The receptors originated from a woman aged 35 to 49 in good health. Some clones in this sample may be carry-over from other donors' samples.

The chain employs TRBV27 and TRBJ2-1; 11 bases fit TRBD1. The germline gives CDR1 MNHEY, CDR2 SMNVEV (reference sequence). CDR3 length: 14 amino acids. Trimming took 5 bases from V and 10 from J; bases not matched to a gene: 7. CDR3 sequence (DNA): TGTGCCAGCAGTCCGGGACAGGGGGAAAGCGAGCAGTTCTTC. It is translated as CASSPGQGESEQFF.

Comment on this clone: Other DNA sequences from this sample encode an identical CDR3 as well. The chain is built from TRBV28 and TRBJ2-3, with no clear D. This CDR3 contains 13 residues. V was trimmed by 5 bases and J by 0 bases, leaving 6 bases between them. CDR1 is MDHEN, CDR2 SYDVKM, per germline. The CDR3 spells CASSPPSTDTQYF. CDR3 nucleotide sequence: TGTGCCAGCAGTCCACCTAGCACAGATACGCAGTATTTT.

The CDR3 nucleotides are TGTGCCAGCAGTGAAGGCCCGTGGACAGGTATCTATGGCTACACCTTC. Amino acids: CASSEGPWTGIYGYTF. V is TRBV6-1 and J is TRBJ1-2; TRBD1 aligns across 7 bases. Germline V gives CDR1 MNHNS, CDR2 SASEGT. After removal of 1 base from V and 4 bases from J, the junction contained 9 bases not matched to a gene. The CDR3 is 16 residues long.

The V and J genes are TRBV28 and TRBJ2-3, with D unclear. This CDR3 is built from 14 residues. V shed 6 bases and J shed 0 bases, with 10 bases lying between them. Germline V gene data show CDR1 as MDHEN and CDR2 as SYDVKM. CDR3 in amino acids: CASRASYSTDTQYF. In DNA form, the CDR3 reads TGTGCCAGCAGGGCAAGCTATAGCACAGATACGCAGTATTTT. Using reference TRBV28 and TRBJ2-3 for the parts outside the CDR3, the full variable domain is DVKVTQSSRYLVKRTGEKVFLECVQDMDHENMFWYRQDPGLGLRLIYFSYDVKMKEKGDIPEGYSVSREKKERFSLILESASTNQTSMYLCASRASYSTDTQYFGPGTRLTVL.

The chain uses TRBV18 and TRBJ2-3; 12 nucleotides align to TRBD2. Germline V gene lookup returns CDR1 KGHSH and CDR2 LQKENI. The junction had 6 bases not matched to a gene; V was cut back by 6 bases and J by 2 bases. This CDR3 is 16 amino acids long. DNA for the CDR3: TGTGCCAGCTCCCTAGCGGGAGGGCCTATCACAGATACGCAGTATTTT. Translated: CASSLAGGPITDTQYF.

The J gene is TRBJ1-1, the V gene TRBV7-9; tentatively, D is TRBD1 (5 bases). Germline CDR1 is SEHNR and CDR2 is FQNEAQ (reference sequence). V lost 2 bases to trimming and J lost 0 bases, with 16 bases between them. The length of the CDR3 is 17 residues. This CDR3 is CASSLYVTADMNTEAFF. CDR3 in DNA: TGTGCCAGCAGCTTATATGTCACAGCGGACATGAACACTGAAGCTTTCTTT.

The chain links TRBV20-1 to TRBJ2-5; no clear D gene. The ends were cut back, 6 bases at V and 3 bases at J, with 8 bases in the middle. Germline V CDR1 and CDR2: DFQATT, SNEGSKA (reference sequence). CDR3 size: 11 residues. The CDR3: CSALRKETQYF. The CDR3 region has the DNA TGCAGTGCGCTGAGGAAAGAGACCCAGTACTTC.

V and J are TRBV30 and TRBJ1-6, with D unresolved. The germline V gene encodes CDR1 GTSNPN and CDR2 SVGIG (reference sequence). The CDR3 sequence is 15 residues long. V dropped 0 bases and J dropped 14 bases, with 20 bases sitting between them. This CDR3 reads CAWSVPISLIATLHF. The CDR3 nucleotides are TGTGCCTGGAGTGTACCAATCAGCCTAATCGCCACCCTCCACTTT.

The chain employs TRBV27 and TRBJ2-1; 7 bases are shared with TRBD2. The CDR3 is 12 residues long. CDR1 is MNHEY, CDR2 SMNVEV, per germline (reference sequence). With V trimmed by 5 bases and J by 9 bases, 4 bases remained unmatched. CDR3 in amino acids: CASSPSGTEQFF. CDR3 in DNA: TGTGCCAGCAGTCCGAGCGGGACTGAGCAGTTCTTC.

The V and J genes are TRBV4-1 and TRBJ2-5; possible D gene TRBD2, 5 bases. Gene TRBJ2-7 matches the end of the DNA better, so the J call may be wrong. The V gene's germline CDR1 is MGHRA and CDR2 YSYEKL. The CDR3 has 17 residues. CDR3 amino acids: CASSPSVAPVSSYEQYF. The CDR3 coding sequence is TGCGCCAGCAGCCCCTCCGTAGCGCCGGTTAGCTCCTACGAGCAGTACTTC.

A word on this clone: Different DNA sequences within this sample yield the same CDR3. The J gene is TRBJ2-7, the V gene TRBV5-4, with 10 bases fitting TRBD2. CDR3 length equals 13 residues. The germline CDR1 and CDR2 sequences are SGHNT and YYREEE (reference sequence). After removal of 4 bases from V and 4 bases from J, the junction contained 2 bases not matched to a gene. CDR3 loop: CASSLAGVYEQYF. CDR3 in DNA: TGTGCCAGCAGCCTAGCGGGAGTTTACGAGCAGTACTTC. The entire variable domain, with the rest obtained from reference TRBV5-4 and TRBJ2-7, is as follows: ETGVTQSPTHLIKTRGQQVTLRCSSQSGHNTVSWYQQALGQGPQFIFQYYREEENGRGNFPPRFSGLQFPNYSSELNVNALELDDSALYLCASSLAGVYEQYFGPGTRLTVT.

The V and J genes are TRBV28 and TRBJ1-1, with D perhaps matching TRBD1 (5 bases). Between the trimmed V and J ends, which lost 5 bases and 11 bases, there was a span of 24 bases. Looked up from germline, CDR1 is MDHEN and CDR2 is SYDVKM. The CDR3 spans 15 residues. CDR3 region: CASSGWRGPKAGAFF. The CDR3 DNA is TGTGCCAGCAGTGGGTGGAGGGGACCTAAAGCTGGCGCTTTCTTT.

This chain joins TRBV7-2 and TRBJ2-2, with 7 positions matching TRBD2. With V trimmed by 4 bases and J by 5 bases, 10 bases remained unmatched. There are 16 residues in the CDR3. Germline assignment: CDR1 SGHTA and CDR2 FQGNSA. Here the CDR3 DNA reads TGTGCCAGCAGCTGGGTTGGGGGAGCGGGGACCGGGGAGCTGTTTTTT. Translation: CASSWVGGAGTGELFF.

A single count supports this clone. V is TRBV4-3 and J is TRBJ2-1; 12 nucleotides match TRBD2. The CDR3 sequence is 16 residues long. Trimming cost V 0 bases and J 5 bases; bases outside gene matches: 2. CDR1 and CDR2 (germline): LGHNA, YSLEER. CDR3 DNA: TGCGCCAGCAGCCAAGACTGGACTAGCGGGGACAATGAGCAGTTCTTC. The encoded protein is CASSQDWTSGDNEQFF.

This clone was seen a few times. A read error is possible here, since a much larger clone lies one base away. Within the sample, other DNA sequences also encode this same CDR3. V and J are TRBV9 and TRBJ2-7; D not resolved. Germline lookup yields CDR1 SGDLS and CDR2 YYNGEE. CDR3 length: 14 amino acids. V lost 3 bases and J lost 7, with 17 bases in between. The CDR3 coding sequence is TGTGCCAGCAGCGCCGACCCCCATGGAGTGGAGCAGTACTTC. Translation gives CASSADPHGVEQYF.

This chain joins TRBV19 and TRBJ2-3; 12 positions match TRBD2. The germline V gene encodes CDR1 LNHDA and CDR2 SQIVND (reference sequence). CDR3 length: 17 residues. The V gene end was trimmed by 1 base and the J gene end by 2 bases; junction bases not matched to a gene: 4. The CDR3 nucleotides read TGTGCCAGTAGTATAGTGGGACTAGCGGGCAACACAGATACGCAGTATTTT. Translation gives CASSIVGLAGNTDTQYF.

CDR3 sequence (DNA): TGTGCCTGGAAAGGACGGCGCCAAGAGACCCAGTACTTC. Residues: CAWKGRRQETQYF. The chain has TRBV30 and TRBJ2-5, with D hard to call. Germline V gives CDR1 GTSNPN, CDR2 SVGIG (reference sequence). Trimming took off 4 bases at V and 1 base at J, with 10 bases between the two ends. The CDR3 contains 13 residues.

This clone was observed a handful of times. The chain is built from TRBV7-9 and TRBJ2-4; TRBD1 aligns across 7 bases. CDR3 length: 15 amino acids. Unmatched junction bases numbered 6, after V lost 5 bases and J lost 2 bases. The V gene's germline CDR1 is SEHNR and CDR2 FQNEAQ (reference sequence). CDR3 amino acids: CASSDTGVTKNIQYF. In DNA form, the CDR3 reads TGTGCCAGCAGCGATACAGGGGTGACCAAAAACATTCAGTACTTC.

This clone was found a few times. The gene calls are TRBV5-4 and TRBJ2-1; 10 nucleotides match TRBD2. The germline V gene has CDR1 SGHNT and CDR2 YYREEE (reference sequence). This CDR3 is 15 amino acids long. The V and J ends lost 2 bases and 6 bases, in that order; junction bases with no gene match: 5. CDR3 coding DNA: TGTGCCAGCAGCTTAGTAGCTAGCGGGAGCAATGAGCAGTTCTTC. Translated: CASSLVASGSNEQFF.